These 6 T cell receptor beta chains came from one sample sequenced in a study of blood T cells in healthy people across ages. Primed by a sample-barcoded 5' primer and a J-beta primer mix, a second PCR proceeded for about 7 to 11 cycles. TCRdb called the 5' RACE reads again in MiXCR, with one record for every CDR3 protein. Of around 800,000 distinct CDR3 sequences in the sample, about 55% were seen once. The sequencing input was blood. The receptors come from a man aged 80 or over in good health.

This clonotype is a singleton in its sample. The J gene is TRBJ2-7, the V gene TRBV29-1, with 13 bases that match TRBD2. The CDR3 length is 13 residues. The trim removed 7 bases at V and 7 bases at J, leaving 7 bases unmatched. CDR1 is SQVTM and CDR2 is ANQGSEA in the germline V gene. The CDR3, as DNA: TGCAGCGGGACTAGCGGGAGTTTGAATGAGCAGTACTTC. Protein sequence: CSGTSGSLNEQYF.

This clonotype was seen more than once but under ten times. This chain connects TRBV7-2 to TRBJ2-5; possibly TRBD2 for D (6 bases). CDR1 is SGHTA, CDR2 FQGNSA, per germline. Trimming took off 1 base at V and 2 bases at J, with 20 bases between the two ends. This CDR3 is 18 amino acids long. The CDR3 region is CASSLVGKAGSRQETQYF. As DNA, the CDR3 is TGTGCCAGCAGCTTAGTGGGGAAGGCGGGATCCCGACAAGAGACCCAGTACTTC.

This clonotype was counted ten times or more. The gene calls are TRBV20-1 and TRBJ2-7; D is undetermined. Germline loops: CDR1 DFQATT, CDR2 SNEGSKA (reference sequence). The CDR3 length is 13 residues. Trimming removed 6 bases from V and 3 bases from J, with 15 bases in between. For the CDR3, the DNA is TGCAGTGCCATGGGCGGAAGGTTCTACGAGCAGTACTTC. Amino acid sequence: CSAMGGRFYEQYF.

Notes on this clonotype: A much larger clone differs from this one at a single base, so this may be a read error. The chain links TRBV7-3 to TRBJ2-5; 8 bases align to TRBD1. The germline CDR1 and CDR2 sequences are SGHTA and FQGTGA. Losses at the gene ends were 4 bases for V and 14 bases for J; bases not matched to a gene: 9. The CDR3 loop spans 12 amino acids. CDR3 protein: CASSSRQGKHYF. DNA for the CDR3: TGTGCCAGCAGCTCCCGACAGGGGAAGCATTACTTC.

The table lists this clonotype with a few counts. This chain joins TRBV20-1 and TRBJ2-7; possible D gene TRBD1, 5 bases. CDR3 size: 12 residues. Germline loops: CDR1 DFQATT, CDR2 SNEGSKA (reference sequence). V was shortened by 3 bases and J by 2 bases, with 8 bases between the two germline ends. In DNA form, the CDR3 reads TGCAGTGCTAGGACAGATCCCTACGAGCAGTACTTC. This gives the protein CSARTDPYEQYF.

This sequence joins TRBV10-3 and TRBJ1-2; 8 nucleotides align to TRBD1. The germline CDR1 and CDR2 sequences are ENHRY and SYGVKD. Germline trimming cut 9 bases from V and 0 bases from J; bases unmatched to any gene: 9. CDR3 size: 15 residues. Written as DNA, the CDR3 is TGTGCCATTAGAACCGGGACAGGAGCTAACTATGGCTACACCTTC. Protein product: CAIRTGTGANYGYTF.